This T cell receptor beta chain was captured by sequencing in a study of shared clonotypes between healthy human individuals. Deep level was the assay's run setting. Original analysis: ImmunoSEQ only sent back junction sequences with no quality scores, so filtering was done differently. The repertoire was sequenced with immunoSEQ multiplex PCR; TCRdb's copy has only in-frame clones and lacks some. V and J calls plus clone size are reproduced from that table; the DNA served to infer D and trimming. The table lists 1,400,000 or so clones, about 98.5% of them singletons, with roughly 0.35% in the top ten. Per germline, CDR1 SGHTA and CDR2 FQGNSA. This CDR3 contains 14 residues. The V end lost 3 bases, the J end lost 0 bases, and 8 bases lay between the germline ends. On this clone itself: Its specificity is unknown.

Overall study results and limits: Estimated clonotype richness was generally higher in naive than memory subsets.

The gene calls are TRBV7-2 and TRBJ1-1, with D uncertain. This sequence originates from a man in his thirties or forties in good health. Sequencing used naive CD4+ T cells sorted from blood. Described subset: CD45RA+ positively selected. CDR3 amino acids: CASSFQSMNTEAFF. CDR3 nucleotide sequence: TGTGCCAGCAGCTTCCAGAGCATGAACACTGAAGCTTTCTTT.